The 14 T cell receptor beta chains below all came from one sample that was sequenced in a study of shared T cell receptors in the human thymus. Only in-frame clones appear in the TCRdb table, and some are missing; sequencing was by immunoSEQ multiplex PCR. Of around 730,000 clones listed, approximately 83% are singletons. Separately, the same data were catalogued under a study of human thymus T cells.

The sample was thymocytes. These receptors were obtained from a girl under three years old with a congenital heart defect.

The gene calls are TRBV5-5 and TRBJ1-6; D gene uncertain. This CDR3 has 16 residues. The ends were cut back, 0 bases at V and 6 bases at J, with 13 bases in the middle. The germline V gene has CDR1 SGHKS and CDR2 YYEKEE (reference sequence). The CDR3, as DNA: TGTGCCAGCAGCTTGGAGCAGTCGGAGGTTAATTCACCCCTCCACTTT. This translates into CASSLEQSEVNSPLHF.

The chain combines TRBV27 with TRBJ1-2; D uncertain. CDR3 length equals 15 residues. CDR1 is MNHEY and CDR2 is SMNVEV in the germline V gene (reference sequence). Trimming left V 6 bases short and J 3 bases short, with 17 bases between. The CDR3 is CASRSAQMGHYGYTF. CDR3 DNA: TGTGCCAGCAGGTCGGCCCAGATGGGCCACTATGGCTACACCTTC.

The gene calls are TRBV19 and TRBJ1-5, with 7 bases that match TRBD1. CDR1 LNHDA and CDR2 SQIVND come from the germline V gene (reference sequence). J lost 0 bases, V lost 3 bases, and 20 bases had no gene match. The CDR3 covers 21 residues. The CDR3 region is CASSMGQNAEVRTVSNQPQHF. The DNA for the CDR3 is TGTGCCAGTAGTATGGGACAGAACGCTGAAGTCAGGACGGTTAGCAATCAGCCCCAGCATTTT.

The rearrangement joins TRBV4-2 to TRBJ2-7; D is unclear. The CDR3 runs 15 residues. Between the trimmed V and J ends, which lost 0 bases and 3 bases, there was a span of 12 bases. Germline V gives CDR1 LGHNA, CDR2 YNFKEQ. CDR3 sequence (DNA): TGTGCCAGCAGCCAAGATCTTTGGCAGATCTACGAGCAGTACTTC. Amino acid sequence: CASSQDLWQIYEQYF.

CDR3 region: CASSISVAGGHNEQFF. CDR3 in DNA: TGTGCCAGTAGTATATCGGTAGCGGGGGGCCACAATGAGCAGTTCTTC. The J gene is TRBJ2-1, the V gene TRBV19; TRBD2 aligns across 10 bases. Per the germline V gene, CDR1 is LNHDA and CDR2 is SQIVND (reference sequence). With V trimmed by 2 bases and J by 5 bases, 6 bases remained unmatched. The CDR3 runs 16 residues.

The chain employs TRBV2 and TRBJ1-2, with D possibly matching TRBD1 (5 bases). Germline lookup yields CDR1 SNHLY and CDR2 FYNNEI. The length of the CDR3 is 15 residues. Between the trimmed V and J ends, which lost 2 bases and 0 bases, there was a span of 10 bases. The CDR3 nucleotides read TGTGCCAGCAGTGAAACAGGAGGGCCTAACTATGGCTACACCTTC. Translated: CASSETGGPNYGYTF.

J is TRBJ2-7 and V is TRBV2; 10 bases match TRBD1. From germline, CDR1 is SNHLY and CDR2 FYNNEI. Trimming removed 8 bases from V and 4 bases from J; junction bases left unmatched: 5. The CDR3 runs 13 residues. CDR3 coding DNA: TGTGCCAGCCAGGACAGGGGGATGTACGAGCAGTACTTC. Protein: CASQDRGMYEQYF.

The chain couples TRBV5-4 to TRBJ2-2, with D possibly matching TRBD2 (6 bases). There are 17 residues in the CDR3. The germline V gene has CDR1 SGHNT and CDR2 YYREEE (reference sequence). The ends were cut back, 3 bases at V and 5 bases at J, with 20 bases in the middle. CDR3 protein: CASSYTDEGRRTGELFF. The CDR3 region has the DNA TGTGCCAGCAGCTACACCGATGAGGGGAGGAGGACCGGGGAGCTGTTTTTT.

The rearrangement joins TRBV7-9 to TRBJ1-2, with TRBD1 matching over 7 bases. This CDR3 region has 17 residues. V trimming: 0 bases; J trimming: 8 bases; junction bases outside the gene matches: 15. Germline V gene data show CDR1 as SEHNR and CDR2 as FQNEAQ (reference sequence). This CDR3 is CASSLAATGIPIMGYTF. The CDR3 nucleotides read TGTGCCAGCAGCTTAGCCGCGACAGGGATCCCCATCATGGGCTACACCTTC. Together with reference TRBV7-9 and TRBJ1-2, the CDR3 gives the full variable domain: DTGVSQNPRHKITKRGQNVTFRCDPISEHNRLYWYRQTLGQGPEFLTYFQNEAQLEKSRLLSDRFSAERPKGSFSTLEIQRTEQGDSAMYLCASSLAATGIPIMGYTFGSGTRLTVV.

The chain employs TRBV5-1 and TRBJ2-5; tentatively, D is TRBD2 (6 bases). V dropped 1 base and J dropped 4 bases, with 14 bases sitting between them. The CDR3 contains 15 residues. Per the germline V gene, CDR1 is SGHRS and CDR2 is YFSETQ. The CDR3 loop reads CASSLRPIGGETQYF. In DNA, the CDR3 is TGCGCCAGCAGCTTGAGGCCCATCGGGGGAGAGACCCAGTACTTC.

The gene calls are TRBV27 and TRBJ2-7, with a tentative D call TRBD1 (6 bases). Germline V gene sequence: CDR1 MNHEY, CDR2 SMNVEV (reference sequence). Trimming shortened V by 3 bases and J by 2 bases, and 14 bases separated the two germline ends. There are 15 residues in the CDR3. The CDR3 bases are TGTGCCAGCAGTTTCAGGGGAATTGGGGCCTACGAGCAGTACTTC. Translation gives CASSFRGIGAYEQYF.

V and J are TRBV19 and TRBJ2-2; maybe TRBD1 (6 bases). V gave up 6 bases and J gave up 9 bases, with 17 bases separating them. Germline CDR1 is LNHDA and CDR2 is SQIVND (reference sequence). This CDR3 comprises 14 residues. Here the CDR3 reads CASSPTGEHRELFF. CDR3 DNA: TGTGCCAGTAGCCCGACAGGCGAACACCGGGAGCTGTTTTTT. The entire variable domain, with the rest obtained from reference TRBV19 and TRBJ2-2, is as follows: DGGITQSPKYLFRKEGQNVTLSCEQNLNHDAMYWYRQDPGQGLRLIYYSQIVNDFQKGDIAEGYSVSREKKESFPLTVTSAQKNPTAFYLCASSPTGEHRELFFGEGSRLTVL.

Comment on this clone: One junction end disagrees with the germline gene, perhaps due to a read error. The same CDR3 is also encoded by other DNA sequences in this sample. The chain uses TRBV7-2 and TRBJ1-6; D is perhaps TRBD1 (6 bases). CDR1 is SGHTA, CDR2 FQGNSA, per germline. The CDR3 covers 17 residues. The CDR3 bases are TGTGCCAGCAGCCCACAGGGTCTGGGCCCCTATAATTCCCCCCTCCACTTT. It yields the protein CASSPQGLGPYNSPLHF.

The table lists this clone with a count of one. This rearrangement joins TRBV11-2 to TRBJ2-7; unclear D gene. The V gene's germline CDR1 is SGHAT and CDR2 FQNNGV. Deletions cut 3 bases from V and 2 bases from J, with 23 bases between. The CDR3 extends over 18 amino acids. Here the CDR3 DNA reads TGTGCCAGCAGCTTTGTATTAGTTTCAAGAGGATATCCCTACGAGCAGTACTTC. This codes for CASSFVLVSRGYPYEQYF.